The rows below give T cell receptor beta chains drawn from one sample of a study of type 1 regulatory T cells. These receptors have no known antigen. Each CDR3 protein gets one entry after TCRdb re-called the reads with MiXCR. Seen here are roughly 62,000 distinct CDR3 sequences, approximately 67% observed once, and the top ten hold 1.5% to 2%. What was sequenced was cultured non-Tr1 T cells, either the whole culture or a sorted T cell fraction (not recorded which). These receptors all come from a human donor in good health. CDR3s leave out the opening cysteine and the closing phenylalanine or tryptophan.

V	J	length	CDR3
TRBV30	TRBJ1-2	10	AWFGRAHGYT
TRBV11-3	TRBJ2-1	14	ASSLAGQFVGSEQF
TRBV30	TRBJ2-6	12	AWARTAGANVLT
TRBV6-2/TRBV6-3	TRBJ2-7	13	ASRSLRDRTYEQY
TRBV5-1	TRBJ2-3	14	ASSRLAGGHTDTQY
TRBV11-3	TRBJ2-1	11	ASSLVRGGEQF
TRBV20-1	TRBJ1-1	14	SADRGTGGPNTEAF
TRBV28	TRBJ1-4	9	ASSLVEKLF
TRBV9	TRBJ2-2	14	ASSVVSSGSTGELF
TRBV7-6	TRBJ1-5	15	ASSLSPSAGGGQPQH
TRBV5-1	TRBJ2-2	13	ASTDGTSGTGELF
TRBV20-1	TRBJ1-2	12	SAQGDLANYGYT
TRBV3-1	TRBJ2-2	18	ASSASRGLAGGLNTGELF
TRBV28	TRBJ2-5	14	ASNRQGLAGGETQY
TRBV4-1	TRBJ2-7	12	ASSLPGQTYEQY
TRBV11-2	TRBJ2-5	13	ASSLTPGARETQY
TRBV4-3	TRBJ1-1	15	ASSQARTQGRNTEAF
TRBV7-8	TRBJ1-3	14	ASSPNPAEPGNTIY
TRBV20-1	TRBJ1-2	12	SATTGTGGGGYT
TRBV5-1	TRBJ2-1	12	ASSQGTSGNEQF
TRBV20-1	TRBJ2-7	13	SARGGSGSAHEQY
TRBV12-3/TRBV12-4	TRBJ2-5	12	ASSFLDRVETQY
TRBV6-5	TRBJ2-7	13	ASSRAGGQGGEQY
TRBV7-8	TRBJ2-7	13	ASSPGGGFLGEQY
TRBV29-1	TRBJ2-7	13	SVELRGQGAYEQY
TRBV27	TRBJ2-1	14	ASSPQGLAGTAEQF